This T cell receptor beta chain appears in the sequencing data of a study of beta chain features in type 1 diabetes. Study results and limitations: The analysis here could not establish whether HLA type shapes TCRB rearrangement. Type 1 diabetes patients showed a moderate but significant shortening of TCRB CDR3s in all four CD4+ subsets. Patients and controls would be equally affected if PCR favored shorter templates.

About this clone: Its antigen is currently unknown.

V was cut by 3 bases and J by 3 bases, with 5 bases left in between. The CDR3 contains 12 residues. The germline gives CDR1 SEHNR, CDR2 FQNEAQ (reference sequence). Reverse transcribing all isolated RNA meant expressed TCRB transcripts were sequenced. Assay: immunoSEQ multiplex PCR; the TCRdb copy retains only in-frame clones and omits some. The sample lists 450,000 to 550,000 clones; around 30% were seen once. This chain uses TRBV7-9 with TRBJ1-2; D gene ambiguous. The source is a man younger than 35 in good health. The sample was naive CD4+ T cells from blood. The CDR3 reads CASSFMDYGYTF. CDR3 DNA: TGTGCCAGCAGCTTCATGGACTATGGCTACACCTTC.